This passage covers 28 T cell receptor beta chains from one sample sequenced in a study of blood T cell repertoires in COVID-19. Produced via immunoSEQ multiplex PCR; TCRdb's table is partial and in-frame only. The sample includes over 150,000 clones, about 85% seen only once; the top ten take under 0.8%. Sequences were obtained from peripheral blood. All receptors derive from a man aged 55 to 69 with COVID-19, enrolled during active disease.

The chain has TRBV29-1 and TRBJ2-1; TRBD2 might be the D (5 bases). CDR3 length: 13 residues. Germline-derived CDR1 and CDR2 are SQVTM and ANQGSEA. Between the trimmed V and J ends, which lost 5 bases and 5 bases, there was a span of 13 bases. The CDR3 nucleotides are TGCAGCGTTACGGCCAGCGGTGACAATGAGCAGTTCTTC. Translating gives CSVTASGDNEQFF.

The V call is TRBV28, the J call TRBJ2-3; 10 positions agree with TRBD2. CDR3 length: 15 amino acids. Trimming cost V 6 bases and J 3 bases; bases outside gene matches: 6. The V gene's germline CDR1 is MDHEN and CDR2 SYDVKM. In nucleotides, the CDR3 is TGTGCCAGCAGGACCAGCGGGGGGGGAACAGATACGCAGTATTTT. Amino acid sequence: CASRTSGGGTDTQYF.

This chain joins TRBV6-2 or TRBV6-3 and TRBJ1-1, with D hard to call. This CDR3 has 12 residues. Per the germline V gene, CDR1 is MNHEY and CDR2 is SVGEGT. The V end lost 4 bases, the J end lost 3 bases, and 6 bases lay between the germline ends. This CDR3 reads CASSFRYTEAFF. Here the CDR3 DNA reads TGTGCCAGCAGTTTTAGATACACTGAAGCTTTCTTT.

The chain couples TRBV5-4 to TRBJ2-1, with a tentative D call TRBD2 (5 bases). Germline V gene data show CDR1 as SGHNT and CDR2 as YYREEE (reference sequence). Deletions cut 4 bases from V and 0 bases from J, with 11 bases between. This CDR3 is built from 15 residues. This CDR3 reads CASSSPGSSYNEQFF. In nucleotides, the CDR3 is TGTGCCAGCAGCAGCCCGGGGAGCTCCTACAATGAGCAGTTCTTC.

The chain has TRBV7-8 and TRBJ1-1; unclear D gene. CDR1 is SGHVS, CDR2 FQNEAQ, per germline. The CDR3 spans 16 residues. The ends were cut back, 1 base at V and 1 base at J, with 13 bases in the middle. The CDR3: CASSLGETGRNTEAFF. The CDR3 region has the DNA TGTGCCAGCAGCTTAGGGGAGACGGGCAGGAACACTGAAGCTTTCTTT.

This clone occurred a few times. The chain is built from TRBV11-3 and TRBJ2-7; no reliable D call. CDR3 size: 12 residues. Germline V gene sequence: CDR1 SGHNT, CDR2 YENEEA. With 6 bases removed from V and 6 bases from J, the gap between germline ends came to 12 bases. CDR3 coding DNA: TGTGCCAGCAGTTCGCGGTTGGCCGAGCAGTACTTC. It codes for CASSSRLAEQYF.

This clone was found once. The chain couples TRBV28 to TRBJ1-5; 7 nucleotides agree with TRBD1. This CDR3 has 17 amino acids. V was clipped by 6 bases and J by 0 bases; unmatched bases: 11. Germline assignment: CDR1 MDHEN and CDR2 SYDVKM. This CDR3 is CASSSGTVSYSNQPQHF. DNA of the CDR3: TGTGCCAGCAGCTCCGGGACAGTCAGTTATAGCAATCAGCCCCAGCATTTT.

The chain is built from TRBV29-1 and TRBJ2-5; 14 bases are shared with TRBD2. Germline V gives CDR1 SQVTM, CDR2 ANQGSEA. V lost 7 bases to trimming and J lost 5 bases; unmatched junction nucleotides: 6. This CDR3 contains 14 residues. The CDR3 loop reads CSGGLAGGGETQYF. CDR3 sequence (DNA): TGCAGCGGCGGACTAGCGGGAGGCGGGGAGACCCAGTACTTC.

This clone came up once. The rearrangement joins TRBV30 to TRBJ1-5; 7 nucleotides agree with TRBD1. The germline CDR1 and CDR2 sequences are GTSNPN and SVGIG (reference sequence). The CDR3 covers 14 residues. The J segment lost 2 bases and the V segment lost 4 bases, leaving 5 bases of the junction unmatched. CDR3 DNA: TGTGCCTGGACCCCCCAGGGGGGCAATCAGCCCCAGCATTTT. Its protein is CAWTPQGGNQPQHF.

This clone occurred a few times. The V call is TRBV21-1, the J call TRBJ1-3. TRBV21-1 is deemed a pseudogene. This CDR3 has 14 residues. The CDR3 nucleotides read TGTGCCAGCAGCATTCCTTACTCTGGAAACACCATATATTTT. It encodes CASSIPYSGNTIYF.

This chain joins TRBV28 and TRBJ1-6, with D unclear. The germline CDR1 and CDR2 sequences are MDHEN and SYDVKM. With 5 bases removed from V and 9 bases from J, the gap between germline ends came to 8 bases. The CDR3 has 12 residues. This CDR3 is CASSSTSSPLHF. Here the CDR3 DNA reads TGTGCCAGCAGTAGTACAAGTTCACCCCTCCACTTT.

This clone was detected once. The CDR3 protein is CASSLGGQGRYGYTF. CDR3 nucleotide sequence: TGCGCCAGCAGCTTGGGTGGACAGGGGCGCTATGGCTACACCTTC. This chain uses TRBV5-1 with TRBJ1-2; 9 positions agree with TRBD1. Germline trimming cut 0 bases from V and 4 bases from J; bases unmatched to any gene: 4. Germline lookup yields CDR1 SGHRS and CDR2 YFSETQ. CDR3 length: 15 amino acids.

V gene TRBV7-2 combines with J gene TRBJ1-4; the D gene is possibly TRBD1 (5 bases). V dropped 5 bases and J dropped 6 bases, with 19 bases sitting between them. The CDR3 has 16 residues. Germline V gene data show CDR1 as SGHTA and CDR2 as FQGNSA. This CDR3 reads CASSPRVGGEYEKLFF. In DNA, the CDR3 is TGTGCCAGCAGCCCCCGCGTGGGGGGGGAGTATGAAAAACTGTTTTTT.

The gene calls are TRBV3-1 (or the pseudogene TRBV3-2) and TRBJ2-1; 12 positions match TRBD2. The CDR3 covers 16 residues. J was trimmed by 2 bases and V by 3 bases; bases with no gene match: 2. Germline lookup yields CDR1 LGHDT and CDR2 YNNKEL (reference sequence). Here the CDR3 DNA reads TGTGCCAGCAGCCACGGACTAGCGGGGACCTACAATGAGCAGTTCTTC. It specifies CASSHGLAGTYNEQFF.

The CDR3 nucleotides read TGCGCCAGCAGCTTGGTGCCGGGAGGGTCAGAGACCCAGTACTTC. Protein: CASSLVPGGSETQYF. The V call is TRBV5-1, the J call TRBJ2-5; 8 bases match TRBD2. CDR1 is SGHRS, CDR2 YFSETQ, per germline. The CDR3 has 15 amino acids. J lost 4 bases, V lost 0 bases, and 5 bases had no gene match.

J is TRBJ1-3 and V is TRBV27; TRBD1 might be the D (5 bases). With 9 bases removed from V and 4 bases from J, the gap between germline ends came to 19 bases. The CDR3 runs to 15 residues. CDR1 and CDR2 (germline): MNHEY, SMNVEV (reference sequence). In DNA, the CDR3 is TGTGCCAGTTCCGTTGACGGACAATTCGGAAACACCATATATTTT. Translating it yields CASSVDGQFGNTIYF.

The gene calls are TRBV4-3 and TRBJ2-3; 7 positions match TRBD2. This CDR3 region has 14 residues. The germline V gene encodes CDR1 LGHNA and CDR2 YSLEER. With 4 bases clipped from V and 4 bases from J, the junction kept 5 bases outside the gene matches. CDR3 sequence: CASSPSGNADTQYF. In DNA, the CDR3 is TGCGCCAGCAGCCCGAGCGGGAACGCAGATACGCAGTATTTT.

This clone was detected a few times. This chain uses TRBV19 with TRBJ1-6, with TRBD1 matching 7 bases. The germline V gene encodes CDR1 LNHDA and CDR2 SQIVND (reference sequence). The junction had 8 bases not matched to a gene; V was cut back by 6 bases and J by 9 bases. The CDR3 sequence is 14 residues long. In DNA form, the CDR3 reads TGTGCCAGTAGAGGACAGGCGGGTGGTTCACCCCTCCACTTT. This translates into CASRGQAGGSPLHF.

This chain joins TRBV9 and TRBJ1-5; possibly TRBD1 for D (5 bases). V was clipped by 0 bases and J by 3 bases, with 10 bases between them. Germline V gene data show CDR1 as SGDLS and CDR2 as YYNGEE. The CDR3 extends over 15 amino acids. The CDR3 DNA reads as TGTGCCAGCAGCGTAGGGTCAGGGCCCAATCAGCCCCAGCATTTT. It specifies CASSVGSGPNQPQHF. Using reference TRBV9 and TRBJ1-5 for the parts outside the CDR3, the full variable domain is DSGVTQTPKHLITATGQRVTLRCSPRSGDLSVYWYQQSLDQGLQFLIQYYNGEERAKGNILERFSAQQFPDLHSELNLSSLELGDSALYFCASSVGSGPNQPQHFGDGTRLSIL.

CDR3 loop: CASRPSGGWAEAFF. DNA for the CDR3: TGTGCCAGCAGGCCCTCAGGGGGGTGGGCTGAAGCTTTCTTT. The rearrangement joins TRBV6-5 to TRBJ1-1; 7 nucleotides match TRBD1. J lost 6 bases, V lost 6 bases, and 10 bases had no gene match. The CDR3 spans 14 residues. CDR1 is MNHEY and CDR2 is SVGAGI in the germline V gene.

This clone was seen just once. The V gene is TRBV10-3, the J gene TRBJ2-7; 9 nucleotides line up with TRBD2. Germline lookup yields CDR1 ENHRY and CDR2 SYGVKD. This CDR3 spans 14 amino acids. V shed 3 bases and J 3 bases; nucleotides not matched to a gene: 3. The CDR3 sequence: CAISEGTSRYEQYF. The DNA for the CDR3 is TGTGCCATCAGTGAAGGGACTAGCCGCTACGAGCAGTACTTC.

The chain is built from TRBV15 and TRBJ1-2; D uncertain. CDR1 and CDR2 from the germline V gene are LNHNV and YYDKDF (reference sequence). The CDR3 covers 15 residues. V shed 5 bases and J shed 2 bases, with 15 bases lying between them. The CDR3 reads CATSPSVTQNYGYTF. The DNA for the CDR3 is TGTGCCACCAGCCCGTCGGTGACACAAAACTATGGCTACACCTTC.

V usage is TRBV19 and J usage is TRBJ1-3; TRBD1 might be the D (5 bases). Looked up from germline, CDR1 is LNHDA and CDR2 is SQIVND (reference sequence). Trimming pared 6 bases from V and 0 bases from J, leaving 9 bases between. This CDR3 contains 14 residues. The CDR3 nucleotides are TGTGCCAGTAGCCCAGGGTCCTCTGGAAACACCATATATTTT. Its translation is CASSPGSSGNTIYF.

This clone was seen only once. The chain employs TRBV18 and TRBJ1-1; possible D gene TRBD1, 5 bases. Germline CDR1 KGHSH, CDR2 LQKENI. Trimming cost V 0 bases and J 0 bases, with 8 bases left between them. CDR3 length: 15 residues. CDR3 DNA: TGTGCCAGCTCACCACCTAGGGGTGTGAACACTGAAGCTTTCTTT. This translates into CASSPPRGVNTEAFF.

The chain employs TRBV11-2 and TRBJ1-4; D unclear. Deletions cut 0 bases from V and 2 bases from J, with 10 bases between. The CDR3 extends over 16 amino acids. The V gene's germline CDR1 is SGHAT and CDR2 FQNNGV. In DNA form, the CDR3 reads TGTGCCAGCAGCTTAGATCCGGGATTGACTAATGAAAAACTGTTTTTT. This gives the protein CASSLDPGLTNEKLFF.

J is TRBJ1-3 and V is TRBV20-1; D is undetermined. In germline, CDR1 is DFQATT, CDR2 SNEGSKA (reference sequence). The CDR3 runs 14 residues. V was trimmed by 3 bases and J by 0 bases, leaving 9 bases between them. This chain's CDR3 is CSASGAYSGNTIYF. Written as DNA, the CDR3 is TGCAGTGCTAGTGGCGCATACTCTGGAAACACCATATATTTT.

The genes are TRBV7-2 and TRBJ2-1; D not certain. V lost 7 bases and J 4 bases, leaving 17 bases between the germline ends. The germline V gene encodes CDR1 SGHTA and CDR2 FQGNSA. The CDR3 loop spans 15 amino acids. CDR3 coding DNA: TGTGCCAGCACCCCGAAAGGTAACAGTTACAATGAGCAGTTCTTC. Translated, it gives CASTPKGNSYNEQFF.

The V gene is TRBV21-1, the J gene TRBJ1-2; the table's D call TRBD1 went unverified against the DNA. TRBV21-1 represents a pseudogene. The CDR3 contains 15 residues. CDR3 amino acids: CASILKWGQNYGYTF. The CDR3 region has the DNA TGTGCCAGCATCCTAAAGTGGGGACAGAACTATGGCTACACCTTC.